The 10 T cell receptor beta chains listed next were all sequenced from one sample in a study of blood T cells in healthy people across ages. A sample-barcoded 5' primer and a J-beta primer mix were used in a second PCR of roughly 7 to 12 cycles. In TCRdb, the 5' RACE reads were re-called with MiXCR into one record per CDR3 protein. Of fewer than 700,000 distinct CDR3 sequences in the sample, around 48% were seen once. The sequenced sample consisted of blood. The receptor source for this set is a man aged 80 or over in good health.

The chain couples TRBV5-1 to TRBJ2-7; perhaps TRBD1 as D (6 bases). Germline CDR1 reads SGHRS; CDR2 reads YFSETQ. The V end lost 2 bases, the J end lost 0 bases, and 12 bases lay between the germline ends. CDR3 length equals 15 residues. CDR3 nucleotides: TGCGCCAGCAGCTTCGAAGCCAGGGGCTCCTACGAGCAGTACTTC. It specifies CASSFEARGSYEQYF.

The CDR3 nucleotides read TGTGCCAGCACCCCCTCAGGGAATGAAAAACTGTTTTTT. Its protein product is CASTPSGNEKLFF. V gene TRBV7-9 combines with J gene TRBJ1-4; weak D call: TRBD1 (5 bases). V was shortened by 7 bases and J by 5 bases, with 11 bases between the two germline ends. Germline assignment: CDR1 SEHNR and CDR2 FQNEAQ (reference sequence). This CDR3 has 13 residues.

This chain uses TRBV15 with TRBJ1-1; D is unclear. This CDR3 region has 12 residues. Germline-derived CDR1 and CDR2 are LNHNV and YYDKDF (reference sequence). Trimming took 3 bases from V and 6 from J, leaving 8 bases between them. In DNA form, the CDR3 reads TGTGCCACCAGCAGGCGAGGTGCTGAAGCTTTCTTT. This codes for CATSRRGAEAFF.

This clonotype was seen more than once but under ten times. This chain links TRBV6-6 with TRBJ2-1, with a possible D match to TRBD1 (5 bases). V was trimmed by 2 bases and J by 13 bases, leaving 21 bases between them. Germline CDR1 and CDR2: MNHNY and SVGAGI (reference sequence). The CDR3 runs 15 residues. The CDR3 DNA follows: TGTGCCAGCAGTTACGGGCAGGGCCTCCAAGAGACCCAGTTCTTC. Its protein is CASSYGQGLQETQFF.

J is TRBJ2-7 and V is TRBV28; 7 positions agree with TRBD2. This CDR3 region has 15 residues. With V trimmed by 5 bases and J by 4 bases, 11 bases remained unmatched. Germline V gives CDR1 MDHEN, CDR2 SYDVKM. In DNA, the CDR3 is TGTGCCAGCAGTCCGACCGAGGGCGGGAGATACGAGCAGTACTTC. This sequence encodes CASSPTEGGRYEQYF. Full variable domain (missing parts from reference TRBV28 and TRBJ2-7): DVKVTQSSRYLVKRTGEKVFLECVQDMDHENMFWYRQDPGLGLRLIYFSYDVKMKEKGDIPEGYSVSREKKERFSLILESASTNQTSMYLCASSPTEGGRYEQYFGPGTRLTVT.

The chain is built from TRBV4-2 and TRBJ1-1; D is possibly TRBD1 (6 bases). The CDR3 totals 15 residues. V was clipped by 2 bases and J by 1 base, with 11 bases between them. Germline V CDR1 and CDR2: LGHNA, YNFKEQ. Here the CDR3 reads CASSQRQDPNTEAFF. CDR3 DNA sequence: TGTGCCAGCAGCCAAAGACAGGACCCGAACACTGAAGCTTTCTTT.

This clonotype was seen a single time. One end of the junction is discordant with germline, which a read error may explain. This rearrangement joins TRBV29-1 to TRBJ2-1; D is undetermined. CDR3 length: 13 residues. Germline assignment: CDR1 SQVTM and CDR2 ANQGSEA. CDR3 amino acids: CSVESRTYNKQFF. In DNA form, the CDR3 reads TGCAGCGTTGAATCCAGGACCTACAATAAGCAGTTCTTC.

In its sample, this clonotype was seen a few times. The chain carries TRBV12-3 or TRBV12-4 and TRBJ2-1; TRBD2 might be the D (6 bases). V lost 7 bases, J lost 4 bases, and 17 bases lay in between. The CDR3 totals 15 residues. CDR3 sequence: CASTFGGTPYNEQFF. The CDR3 DNA reads TGTGCCAGCACTTTCGGGGGAACCCCGTACAATGAGCAGTTCTTC.

The J gene is TRBJ1-3, the V gene TRBV6-5; D unclear. CDR1 is MNHEY, CDR2 SVGAGI, per germline. V was trimmed by 2 bases and J by 4 bases, leaving 9 bases between them. This CDR3 is 14 amino acids long. The CDR3 coding sequence is TGTGCCAGCAGTTACGATCCGGGGGGAAACACCATATATTTT. Its translation is CASSYDPGGNTIYF.

The rearrangement uses TRBV6-6 and TRBJ1-6; D unresolved. Germline-derived CDR1 and CDR2 are MNHNY and SVGAGI (reference sequence). The CDR3 is made up of 13 amino acids. Trimming removed 8 bases from V and 5 bases from J, with 10 bases in between. The CDR3 region has the DNA TGTGCCAGCGAGGCAGACGATAATTCACCCCTCCACTTT. It specifies CASEADDNSPLHF.